This entry lists 9 T cell receptor beta chains sequenced from one sample in a study of beta chain features in type 1 diabetes. For these TCRs, the target antigens are not known. Every isolated RNA sample was fully reverse transcribed, so sequencing captured expressed TCRB transcripts. Clones were read by immunoSEQ multiplex PCR, and TCRdb kept only the in-frame ones, dropping some. The table lists a few hundred thousand clones, roughly 9.8% of them singletons. Study-wide findings and caveats: Significant though moderate, a shortening of TCRB CDR3s appeared in all four CD4+ subsets of Type 1 diabetes patients.

Sequencing was performed on central memory CD4+ T cells from blood. Receptors originate from a man aged 25-45 years with type 1 diabetes.

This clone was counted only a few times. The rearrangement joins TRBV7-3 to TRBJ2-5; 10 bases are shared with TRBD2. The CDR3 spans 18 residues. Germline V gene data show CDR1 as SGHTA and CDR2 as FQGTGA. Trimming took 7 bases from V and 1 from J; bases not matched to a gene: 15. The CDR3 DNA reads TGTGCCAGCACCCTACCACCTAGACTAGCGGGTTTCCAAGAGACCCAGTACTTC. Its translation is CASTLPPRLAGFQETQYF.

This clone was picked up a small number of times. The rearrangement links TRBV5-1 to TRBJ1-5; no clear D gene. V lost 0 bases and J lost 5, with 6 bases in between. Germline assignment: CDR1 SGHRS and CDR2 YFSETQ. The CDR3 extends over 13 amino acids. The CDR3 region has the DNA TGCGCCAGCAGCTTGGAGGGCCATCAGCCCCAGCATTTT. Residues: CASSLEGHQPQHF.

This clone was seen ten or more times. The chain carries TRBV4-3 and TRBJ1-2; D uncertain. Trimming took off 0 bases at V and 2 bases at J, with 7 bases between the two ends. In germline, CDR1 is LGHNA, CDR2 YSLEER. The CDR3 totals 14 residues. The CDR3 DNA reads as TGCGCCAGCAGCCAAGATGACGTAAACTATGGCTACACCTTC. This translates into CASSQDDVNYGYTF.

This clone was observed a handful of times. The chain joins TRBV5-1 to TRBJ2-5; TRBD2 aligns across 8 bases. The CDR3 covers 16 residues. The V segment lost 0 bases and the J segment 3 bases; nucleotides outside the gene matches: 7. Germline V lookup: CDR1 SGHRS, CDR2 YFSETQ. The CDR3 DNA sequence: TGCGCCAGCAGCTTGGGGCTCTTACTAGCGGAAGAGACCCAGTACTTC. Amino acids: CASSLGLLLAEETQYF.

This clone turned up a few times. The V gene is TRBV11-1, the J gene TRBJ2-7, with 8 bases lining up with TRBD1. V shed 3 bases, J shed 3 bases, and the junction held 4 bases outside the gene matches. CDR1 SGHAT and CDR2 FQDESV come from the germline V gene (reference sequence). The CDR3 is 14 residues long. This CDR3 is CASSLGQESYEQYF. CDR3 coding DNA: TGTGCCAGCAGCTTGGGACAGGAAAGCTACGAGCAGTACTTC.

This clone has a handful of counts. Compared with germline, one end of the junction differs, possibly owing to a read error. The genes are TRBV4-1 and TRBJ2-7; 9 bases align to TRBD1. The CDR3 covers 16 residues. Germline V gene lookup returns CDR1 MGHRA and CDR2 YSYEKL. The CDR3 here is CASSQETGTGLDEQYF. In DNA, the CDR3 is TGTGCCAGCAGCCAAGAAACCGGGACAGGGTTGGACGAGCAGTACTTC.

This clone came up a few times. V usage is TRBV18 and J usage is TRBJ2-1, with 9 bases aligning to TRBD2. The V gene end was trimmed by 6 bases and the J gene end by 7 bases; junction bases not matched to a gene: 16. Germline V gene sequence: CDR1 KGHSH, CDR2 LQKENI. The length of the CDR3 is 17 residues. The CDR3 loop reads CASSPYTSGSSRNEQFF. Written as DNA, the CDR3 is TGTGCCAGCTCTCCTTACACTAGCGGGTCCTCTCGGAATGAGCAGTTCTTC.

The CDR3 DNA reads as TGCGCCAGCAGCCCACAGGGCCTCGGGGAGCTGTTTTTT. Translation gives CASSPQGLGELFF. J is TRBJ2-2 and V is TRBV4-1, with D possibly being TRBD1 (6 bases). CDR3 length: 13 residues. The germline V gene encodes CDR1 MGHRA and CDR2 YSYEKL. Trimming removed 4 bases at V and 7 bases at J, with 10 bases between.

This clone was found a few times. This chain connects TRBV6-1 to TRBJ1-2; D remains ambiguous. V lost 0 bases and J 0 bases, leaving 8 bases between the germline ends. The CDR3 has 15 amino acids. Germline V gene lookup returns CDR1 MNHNS and CDR2 SASEGT. CDR3 nucleotides: TGTGCCAGCAGTGAAGCTCTGGGAGCTAACTATGGCTACACCTTC. Translation: CASSEALGANYGYTF.